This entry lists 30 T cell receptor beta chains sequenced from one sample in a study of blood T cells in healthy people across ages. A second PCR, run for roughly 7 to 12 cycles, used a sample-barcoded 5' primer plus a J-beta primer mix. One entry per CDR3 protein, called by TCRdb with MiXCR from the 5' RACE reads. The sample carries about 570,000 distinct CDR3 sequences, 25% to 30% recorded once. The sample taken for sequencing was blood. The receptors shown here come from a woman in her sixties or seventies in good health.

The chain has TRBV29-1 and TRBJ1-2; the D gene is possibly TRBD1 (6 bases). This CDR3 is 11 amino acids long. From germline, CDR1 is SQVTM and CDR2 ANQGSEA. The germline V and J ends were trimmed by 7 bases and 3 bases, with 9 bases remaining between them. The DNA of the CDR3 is TGCAGCGGTCGACAGGACTATGGCTACACCTTC. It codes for CSGRQDYGYTF.

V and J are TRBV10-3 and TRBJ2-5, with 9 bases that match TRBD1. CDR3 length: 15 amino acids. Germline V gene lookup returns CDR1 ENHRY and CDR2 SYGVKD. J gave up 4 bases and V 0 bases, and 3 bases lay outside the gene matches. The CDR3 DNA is TGTGCCATCAGTGAGTCGGGACAGGGAGGAGAGACCCAGTACTTC. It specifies CAISESGQGGETQYF.

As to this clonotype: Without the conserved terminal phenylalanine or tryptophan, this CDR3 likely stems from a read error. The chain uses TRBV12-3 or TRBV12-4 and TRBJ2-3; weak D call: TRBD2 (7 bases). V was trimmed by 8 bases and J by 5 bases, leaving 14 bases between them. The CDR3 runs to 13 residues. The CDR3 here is CASPRGGQDTQYS. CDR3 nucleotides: TGTGCCAGCCCCCGCGGGGGACAAGATACGCAGTATTCT.

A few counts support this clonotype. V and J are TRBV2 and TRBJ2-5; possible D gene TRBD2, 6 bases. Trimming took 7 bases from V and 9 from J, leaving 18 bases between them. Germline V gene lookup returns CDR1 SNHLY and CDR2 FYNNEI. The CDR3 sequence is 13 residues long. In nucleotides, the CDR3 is TGTGCCAGCATCTTCGGGGGAGGTGAGGCCCAGTACTTC. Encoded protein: CASIFGGGEAQYF.

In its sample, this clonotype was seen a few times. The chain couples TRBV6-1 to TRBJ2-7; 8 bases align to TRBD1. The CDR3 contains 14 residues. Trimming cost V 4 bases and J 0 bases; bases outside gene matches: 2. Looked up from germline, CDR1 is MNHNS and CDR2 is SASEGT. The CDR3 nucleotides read TGTGCCAGCAGTGTTGACAGGGGCTCCTACGAGCAGTACTTC. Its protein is CASSVDRGSYEQYF.

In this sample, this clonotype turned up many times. The CDR3 protein is CASSQGSGSGKTDTQYF. CDR3 bases: TGTGCCAGCAGCCAAGGTAGTGGTAGCGGTAAAACAGATACGCAGTATTTT. The chain couples TRBV4-2 to TRBJ2-3, with a possible D match to TRBD2 (6 bases). Germline CDR1 is LGHNA and CDR2 is YNFKEQ. The CDR3 is made up of 17 amino acids. V shed 1 base and J shed 3 bases, with 17 bases lying between them.

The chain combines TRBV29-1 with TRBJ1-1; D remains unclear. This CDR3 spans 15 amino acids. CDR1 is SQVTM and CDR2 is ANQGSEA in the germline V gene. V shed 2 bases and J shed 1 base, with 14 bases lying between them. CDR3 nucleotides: TGCAGCGTTGAATCGATAAAGGGCGGGAACACTGAAGCTTTCTTT. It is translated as CSVESIKGGNTEAFF.

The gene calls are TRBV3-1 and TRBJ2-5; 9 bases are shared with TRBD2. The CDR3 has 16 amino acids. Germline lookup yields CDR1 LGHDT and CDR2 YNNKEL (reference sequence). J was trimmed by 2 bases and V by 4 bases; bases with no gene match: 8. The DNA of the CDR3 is TGTGCCAGCAGCCCTCTCTTAAGCGGGGGGCAAGAGACCCAGTACTTC. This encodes CASSPLLSGGQETQYF.

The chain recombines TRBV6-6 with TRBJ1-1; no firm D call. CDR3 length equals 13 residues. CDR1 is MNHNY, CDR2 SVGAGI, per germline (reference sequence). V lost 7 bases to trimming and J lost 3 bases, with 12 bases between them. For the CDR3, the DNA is TGTGCCAGCACCGTATACGGGGACACTGAAGCTTTCTTT. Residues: CASTVYGDTEAFF.

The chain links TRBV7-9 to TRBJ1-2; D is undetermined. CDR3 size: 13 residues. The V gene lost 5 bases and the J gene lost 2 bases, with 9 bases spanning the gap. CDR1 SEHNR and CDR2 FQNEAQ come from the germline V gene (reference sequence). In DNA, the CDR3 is TGTGCCAGCAGCACCGAAGACAACTATGGCTACACCTTC. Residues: CASSTEDNYGYTF.

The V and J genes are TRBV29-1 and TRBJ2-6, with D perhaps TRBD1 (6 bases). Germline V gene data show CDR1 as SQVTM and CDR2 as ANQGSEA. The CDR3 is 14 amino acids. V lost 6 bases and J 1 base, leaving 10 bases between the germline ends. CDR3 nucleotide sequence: TGCAGCGTGGAACAGGGATCTGGGGCCAACGTCCTGACTTTC. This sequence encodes CSVEQGSGANVLTF.

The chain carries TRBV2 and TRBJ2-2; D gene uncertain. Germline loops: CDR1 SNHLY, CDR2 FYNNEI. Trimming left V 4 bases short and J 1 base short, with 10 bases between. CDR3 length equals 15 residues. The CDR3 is CASSARVRNTGELFF. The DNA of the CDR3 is TGTGCCAGCAGTGCCCGGGTCCGGAACACCGGGGAGCTGTTTTTT. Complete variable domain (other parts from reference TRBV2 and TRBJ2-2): EPEVTQTPSHQVTQMGQEVILRCVPISNHLYFYWYRQILGQKVEFLVSFYNNEISEKSEIFDDQFSVERPDGSNFTLKIRSTKLEDSAMYFCASSARVRNTGELFFGEGSRLTVL.

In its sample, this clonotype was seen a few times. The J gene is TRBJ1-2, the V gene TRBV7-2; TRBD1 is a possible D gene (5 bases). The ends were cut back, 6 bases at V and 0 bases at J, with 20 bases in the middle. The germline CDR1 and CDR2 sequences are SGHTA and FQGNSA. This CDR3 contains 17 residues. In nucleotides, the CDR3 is TGTGCCAGCAGTAGGGGTGTTCCGGGTGGTGCTAACTATGGCTACACCTTC. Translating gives CASSRGVPGGANYGYTF. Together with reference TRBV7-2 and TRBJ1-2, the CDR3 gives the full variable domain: GAGVSQSPSNKVTEKGKDVELRCDPISGHTALYWYRQSLGQGLEFLIYFQGNSAPDKSGLPSDRFSAERTGGSVSTLTIQRTQQEDSAVYLCASSRGVPGGANYGYTFGSGTRLTVV.

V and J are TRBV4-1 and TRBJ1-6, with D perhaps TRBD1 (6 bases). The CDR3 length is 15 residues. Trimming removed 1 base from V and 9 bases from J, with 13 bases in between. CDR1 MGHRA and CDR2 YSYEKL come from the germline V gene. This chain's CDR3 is CASSQVHRESSPLHF. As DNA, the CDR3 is TGCGCCAGCAGCCAAGTTCACAGGGAAAGTTCACCCCTCCACTTT.

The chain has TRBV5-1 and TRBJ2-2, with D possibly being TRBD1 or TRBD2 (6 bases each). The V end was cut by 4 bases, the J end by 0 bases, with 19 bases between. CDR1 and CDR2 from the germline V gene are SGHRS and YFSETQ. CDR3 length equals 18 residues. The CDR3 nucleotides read TGCGCCAGCAGCCGGGGGACGGGGGCCAACTCGAACACCGGGGAGCTGTTTTTT. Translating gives CASSRGTGANSNTGELFF.

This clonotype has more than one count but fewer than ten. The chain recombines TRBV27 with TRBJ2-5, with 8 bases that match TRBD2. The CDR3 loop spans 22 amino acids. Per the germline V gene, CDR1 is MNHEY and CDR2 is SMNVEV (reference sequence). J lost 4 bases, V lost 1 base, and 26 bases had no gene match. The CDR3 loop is CASSLFPPLVATMDGRAETQYF. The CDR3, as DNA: TGTGCCAGCAGTTTATTCCCCCCTTTAGTAGCGACGATGGACGGGAGGGCAGAGACCCAGTACTTC.

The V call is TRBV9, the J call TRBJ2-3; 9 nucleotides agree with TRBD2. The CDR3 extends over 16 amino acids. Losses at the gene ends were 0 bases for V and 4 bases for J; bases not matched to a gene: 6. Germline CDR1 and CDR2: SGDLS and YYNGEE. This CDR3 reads CASSVVGGGAPDTQYF. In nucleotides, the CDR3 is TGTGCCAGCAGCGTAGTGGGCGGGGGGGCCCCAGATACGCAGTATTTT.

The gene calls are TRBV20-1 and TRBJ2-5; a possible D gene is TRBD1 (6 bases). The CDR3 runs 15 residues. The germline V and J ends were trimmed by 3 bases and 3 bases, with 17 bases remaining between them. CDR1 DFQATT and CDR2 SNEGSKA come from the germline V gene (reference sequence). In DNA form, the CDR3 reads TGCAGTGCTAGTTCTGTCACAGGGTGGGAAGAGACCCAGTACTTC. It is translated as CSASSVTGWEETQYF.

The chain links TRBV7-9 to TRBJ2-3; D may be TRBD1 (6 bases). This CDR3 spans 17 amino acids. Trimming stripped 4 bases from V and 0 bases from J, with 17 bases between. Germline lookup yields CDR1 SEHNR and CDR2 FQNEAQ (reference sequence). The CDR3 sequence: CASSSSNQGWSTDTQYF. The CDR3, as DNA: TGTGCCAGCAGCTCCTCTAATCAGGGGTGGAGCACAGATACGCAGTATTTT. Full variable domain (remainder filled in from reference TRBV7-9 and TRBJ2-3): DTGVSQNPRHKITKRGQNVTFRCDPISEHNRLYWYRQTLGQGPEFLTYFQNEAQLEKSRLLSDRFSAERPKGSFSTLEIQRTEQGDSAMYLCASSSSNQGWSTDTQYFGPGTRLTVL.

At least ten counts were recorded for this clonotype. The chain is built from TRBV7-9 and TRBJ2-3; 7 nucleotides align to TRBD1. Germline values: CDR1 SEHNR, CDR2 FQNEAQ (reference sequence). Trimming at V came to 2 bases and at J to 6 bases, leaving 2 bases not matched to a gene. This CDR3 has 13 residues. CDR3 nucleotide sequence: TGTGCCAGCAGCTTACTAGGGGGCGATACGCAGTATTTT. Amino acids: CASSLLGGDTQYF.

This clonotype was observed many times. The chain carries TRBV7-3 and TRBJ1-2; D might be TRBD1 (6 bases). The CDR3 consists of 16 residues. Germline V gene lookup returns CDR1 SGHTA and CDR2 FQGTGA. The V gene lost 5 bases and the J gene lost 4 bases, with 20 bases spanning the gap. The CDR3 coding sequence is TGTGCCAGCAGCCCAACCCAGACAGGAGGGGTCTATGGCTACACCTTC. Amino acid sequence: CASSPTQTGGVYGYTF.

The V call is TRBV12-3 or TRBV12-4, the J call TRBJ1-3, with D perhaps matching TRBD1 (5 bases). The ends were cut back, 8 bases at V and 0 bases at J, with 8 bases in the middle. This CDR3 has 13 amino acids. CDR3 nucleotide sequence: TGTGCCAGCCGACAGTTCTCTGGAAACACCATATATTTT. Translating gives CASRQFSGNTIYF.

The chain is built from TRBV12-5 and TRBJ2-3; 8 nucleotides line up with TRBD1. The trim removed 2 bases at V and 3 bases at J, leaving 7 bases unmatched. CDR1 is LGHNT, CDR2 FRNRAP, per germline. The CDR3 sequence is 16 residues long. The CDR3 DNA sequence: TGTGCTAGTGGTTTGATGCGACAGGGGCGGACAGATACGCAGTATTTT. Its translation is CASGLMRQGRTDTQYF.

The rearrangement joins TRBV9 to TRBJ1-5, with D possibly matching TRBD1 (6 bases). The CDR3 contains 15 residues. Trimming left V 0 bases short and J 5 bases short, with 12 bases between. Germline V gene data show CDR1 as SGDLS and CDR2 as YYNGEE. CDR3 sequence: CASSVAQGPDQPQHF. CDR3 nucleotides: TGTGCCAGCAGCGTAGCTCAGGGGCCGGATCAGCCCCAGCATTTT.

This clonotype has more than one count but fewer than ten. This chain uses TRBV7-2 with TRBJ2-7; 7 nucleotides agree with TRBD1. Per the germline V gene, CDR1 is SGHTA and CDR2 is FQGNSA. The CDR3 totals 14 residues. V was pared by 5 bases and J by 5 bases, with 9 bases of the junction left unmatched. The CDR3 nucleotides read TGTGCCAGCAGCCTTTCCTACAGGGGTAACGAGCAGTACTTC. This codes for CASSLSYRGNEQYF.

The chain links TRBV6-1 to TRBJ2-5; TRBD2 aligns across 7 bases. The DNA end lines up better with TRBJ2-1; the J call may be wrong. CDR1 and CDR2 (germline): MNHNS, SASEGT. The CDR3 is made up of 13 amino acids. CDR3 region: CASRRRGGNEQFF. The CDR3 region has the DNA TGTGCCAGCAGGAGACGGGGAGGGAATGAGCAGTTCTTC.

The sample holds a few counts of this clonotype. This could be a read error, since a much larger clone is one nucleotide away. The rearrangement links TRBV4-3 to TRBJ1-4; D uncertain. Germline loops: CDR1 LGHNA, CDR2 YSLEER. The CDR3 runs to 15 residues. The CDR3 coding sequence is TGCGCCAGCCGGTCAGGCGGCCTTGCTAATGAAAAACTGCTTTTT. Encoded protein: CASRSGGLANEKLLF.

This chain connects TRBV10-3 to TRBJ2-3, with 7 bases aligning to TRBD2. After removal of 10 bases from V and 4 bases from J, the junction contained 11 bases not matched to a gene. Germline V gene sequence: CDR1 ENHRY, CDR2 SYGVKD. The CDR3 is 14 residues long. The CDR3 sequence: CASQTGTTSDTQYF. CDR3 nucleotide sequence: TGTGCCAGTCAAACCGGGACTACCTCAGATACGCAGTATTTT.

DNA of the CDR3: TGTGCCAGCAGCCTGACAAGTAGTGGGGGTAGCACAGATACGCAGTATTTT. This codes for CASSLTSSGGSTDTQYF. The gene calls are TRBV4-2 and TRBJ2-3; D possibly matches TRBD1 or TRBD2 (5 bases each). V lost 4 bases, J lost 0 bases, and 17 bases lay in between. The CDR3 sequence is 17 residues long. Germline loops: CDR1 LGHNA, CDR2 YNFKEQ.

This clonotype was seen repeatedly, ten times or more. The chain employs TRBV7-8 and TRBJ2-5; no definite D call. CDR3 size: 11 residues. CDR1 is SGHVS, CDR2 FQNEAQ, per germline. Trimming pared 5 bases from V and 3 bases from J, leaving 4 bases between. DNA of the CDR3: TGTGCCAGCAGCCGAGAAGAGACCCAGTACTTC. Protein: CASSREETQYF. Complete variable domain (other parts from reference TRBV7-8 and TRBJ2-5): GAGVSQSPRYKVAKRGQDVALRCDPISGHVSLFWYQQALGQGPEFLTYFQNEAQLDKSGLPSDRFFAERPEGSVSTLKIQRTQQEDSAVYLCASSREETQYFGPGTRLLVL.